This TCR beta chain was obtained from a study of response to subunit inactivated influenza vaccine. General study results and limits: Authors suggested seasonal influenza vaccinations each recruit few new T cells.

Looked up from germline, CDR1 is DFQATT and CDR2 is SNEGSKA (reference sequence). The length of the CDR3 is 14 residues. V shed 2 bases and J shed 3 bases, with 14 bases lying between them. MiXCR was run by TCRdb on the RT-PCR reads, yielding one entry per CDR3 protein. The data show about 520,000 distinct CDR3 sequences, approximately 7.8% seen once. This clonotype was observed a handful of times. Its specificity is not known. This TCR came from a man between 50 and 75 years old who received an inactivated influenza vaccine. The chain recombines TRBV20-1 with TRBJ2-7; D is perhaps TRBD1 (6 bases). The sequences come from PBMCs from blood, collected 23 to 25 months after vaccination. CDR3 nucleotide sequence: TGCAGTGCTAGATCGGACAGAATATACTACGAGCAGTACTTC. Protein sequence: CSARSDRIYYEQYF.